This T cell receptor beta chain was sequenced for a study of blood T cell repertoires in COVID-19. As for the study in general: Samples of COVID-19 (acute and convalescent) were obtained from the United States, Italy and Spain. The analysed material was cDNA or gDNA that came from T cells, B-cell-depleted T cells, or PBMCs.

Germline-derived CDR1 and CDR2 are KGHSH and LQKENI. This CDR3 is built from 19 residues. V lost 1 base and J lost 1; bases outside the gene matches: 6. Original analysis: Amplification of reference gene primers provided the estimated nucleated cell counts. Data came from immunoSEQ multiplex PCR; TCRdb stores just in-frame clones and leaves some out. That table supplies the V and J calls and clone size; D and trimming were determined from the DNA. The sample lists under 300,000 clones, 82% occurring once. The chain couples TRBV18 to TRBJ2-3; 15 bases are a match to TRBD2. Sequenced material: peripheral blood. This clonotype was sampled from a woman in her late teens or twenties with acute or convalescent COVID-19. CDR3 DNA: TGTGCCAGCTCACCACGGGGGACTAGCGGGGGGAGTGGCACAGATACGCAGTATTTT. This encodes CASSPRGTSGGSGTDTQYF. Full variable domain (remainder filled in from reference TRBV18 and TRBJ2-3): NAGVMQNPRHLVRRRGQEARLRCSPMKGHSHVYWYRQLPEEGLKFMVYLQKENIIDESGMPKERFSAEFPKEGPSILRIQQVVRGDSAAYFCASSPRGTSGGSGTDTQYFGPGTRLTVL.